This section outlines one TCR beta chain sequence together with its context. Its antigen has not been determined. One base away there is no much larger clone; base qualities are not given. The data originate from a study of control samples from healthy donors and cancer patients (dated by TCRdb to about 2020). Measured from the cysteine to the phenylalanine, the CDR3 is 17 residues long. Only the CDR3 DNA stays, 51 bases, in frame from base 1. CDR1 and CDR2, looked up from the germline V gene (reference sequence), are LGHDT and YNNKEL. V ends up 1 base short and J 4 bases short, with an unmatched junction base count of 12. Receptor amplification or capture employed the immunoSEQ multiplex PCR assay. TCRdb retrieved this table from immuneACCESS and kept in-frame rearrangements only. Not all clones are present; in checked studies, unresolved V genes account for under half, and no reason is known for the remainder. The sample includes about 230,000 clones, with over 70% observed a single time. Roughly 15% of the sample goes to the ten largest clones.

The clonotype originates from a woman aged 60-75 years with lung cancer. The chain uses TRBV3-1 (or the pseudogene TRBV3-2) and TRBJ2-7; TRBD1 matches 8 bases in the middle. The sample consisted of PBMCs. The nucleotides are TGTGCCAGCAGCCAAGGAGTTTCAGGGGGCTGGGGTTACGAGCAGTACTTC. Translated, this is CASSQGVSGGWGYEQYF.